The 8 T cell receptor beta chains below were found in one sample sequenced in a study of glioma-infiltrating T cells. The iRepertoire nested amplicon-rescue multiplex PCR amplified TCR alpha and beta CDR3s from RNA. TCRdb processed the multiplex PCR reads anew with MiXCR; each CDR3 protein has one entry. This table holds more than 110,000 distinct CDR3 sequences, about two fifths found once. The sample consisted of glioma tissue, nonneoplastic brain tissue, or PBMCs (not recorded which). The receptors originated from a human donor with low-grade glioma or glioblastoma, undergoing nonglioma brain surgery, or in good health (not recorded which).

The genes are TRBV27 and TRBJ2-2, with 7 bases fitting TRBD2. CDR1 is MNHEY, CDR2 SMNVEV, per germline (reference sequence). J gave up 3 bases and V 2 bases, and 3 bases lay outside the gene matches. The CDR3 sequence is 15 residues long. The CDR3 bases are TGTGCCAGCAGTTTAGGGACTACCTACACCGGGGAGCTGTTTTTT. Translated, it gives CASSLGTTYTGELFF.

This clonotype came up many times. The gene calls are TRBV4-1 and TRBJ1-5, with a tentative D call TRBD1 (6 bases). This CDR3 region has 15 residues. V was trimmed by 3 bases and J by 5 bases, leaving 14 bases between them. Germline V gene sequence: CDR1 MGHRA, CDR2 YSYEKL. The CDR3 sequence: CASSQLTGNDQPQHF. In DNA, the CDR3 is TGCGCCAGCAGCCAGCTGACAGGTAATGATCAGCCCCAGCATTTT.

The chain couples TRBV7-6 to TRBJ1-1; no reliable D call. V was clipped by 0 bases and J by 1 base, with 9 bases between them. This CDR3 contains 15 residues. The V gene's germline CDR1 is SGHVS and CDR2 FNYEAQ. The CDR3 protein is CASSLAHHTNTEAFF. In DNA form, the CDR3 reads TGTGCCAGCAGCTTAGCGCACCATACGAACACTGAAGCTTTCTTT.

The chain is built from TRBV20-1 and TRBJ1-1; D might be TRBD1 (5 bases). Between the trimmed V and J ends, which lost 6 bases and 6 bases, there was a span of 17 bases. Germline loops: CDR1 DFQATT, CDR2 SNEGSKA (reference sequence). There are 13 residues in the CDR3. CDR3 nucleotides: TGCAGTGCGCGACGGGACTCCTCGGCTGAAGCTTTCTTT. Its protein product is CSARRDSSAEAFF.

This clonotype was picked up a small number of times. This chain uses TRBV6-2 or TRBV6-3 with TRBJ1-3; D remains ambiguous. The germline CDR1 and CDR2 sequences are MNHEY and SVGEGT. This CDR3 contains 16 residues. The V end was cut by 3 bases, the J end by 1 base, with 13 bases between. As DNA, the CDR3 is TGTGCCAGCAGTTATAACGCGGTGGGATCTGGAAACACCATATATTTT. This gives the protein CASSYNAVGSGNTIYF.

This clonotype was recorded a few times. The chain couples TRBV20-1 to TRBJ2-1, with D uncertain. The CDR3 has 11 residues. V was shortened by 4 bases and J by 12 bases, with 13 bases between the two germline ends. The germline V gene encodes CDR1 DFQATT and CDR2 SNEGSKA (reference sequence). The CDR3 DNA reads as TGCAGTGCTAAACGCGGATTTGGGCAGTTCTTC. Its protein product is CSAKRGFGQFF.

Ten or more counts support this clonotype. The chain couples TRBV4-3 to TRBJ1-5; D is ambiguous. V gave up 0 bases and J gave up 7 bases, with 7 bases separating them. The CDR3 totals 13 residues. Germline V gene sequence: CDR1 LGHNA, CDR2 YSLEER. This chain's CDR3 is CASSQELEQPQHF. CDR3 sequence (DNA): TGCGCCAGCAGCCAAGAGCTGGAACAGCCCCAGCATTTT.

Comment on this clonotype: Being one base from a much bigger clone, this may be a read error. This chain joins TRBV27 and TRBJ2-1; D is uncertain. The length of the CDR3 is 13 residues. Germline CDR1 reads MNHEY; CDR2 reads SMNVEV (reference sequence). In nucleotides, the CDR3 is TGTGCCAGCAGTCCAGGATTTTACAATGAGCGGTTCTTC. Encoded protein: CASSPGFYNERFF.